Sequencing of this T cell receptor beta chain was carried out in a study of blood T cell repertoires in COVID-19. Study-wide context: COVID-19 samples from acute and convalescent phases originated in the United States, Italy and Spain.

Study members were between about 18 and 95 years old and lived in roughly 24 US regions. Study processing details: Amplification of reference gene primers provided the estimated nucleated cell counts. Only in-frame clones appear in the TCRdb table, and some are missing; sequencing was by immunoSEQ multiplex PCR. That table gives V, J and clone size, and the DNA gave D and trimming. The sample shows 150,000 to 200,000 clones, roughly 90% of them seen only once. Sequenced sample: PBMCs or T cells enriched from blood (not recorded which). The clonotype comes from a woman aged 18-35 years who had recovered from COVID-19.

CDR3 protein: CASSQDTSYEQYF. The CDR3 region has the DNA TGTGCCAGCAGCCAGGACACCTCCTACGAGCAGTACTTC. The chain combines TRBV16 with TRBJ2-7; possibly TRBD1 for D (5 bases). CDR3 length: 13 amino acids. In germline, CDR1 is KGHSY, CDR2 FQNENV. V gave up 3 bases and J gave up 0 bases, with 6 bases separating them.